A single sample is the source of the 8 T cell receptor beta chains below, sequenced in a study of OX40 agonist ivuxolimab in advanced cancers. The assay was immunoSEQ multiplex PCR, and TCRdb's table has in-frame clones only and misses some. The profile shows about 96,000 clones, 84% of them singletons. The starting material was CD4+ or CD8+ T cells sorted from blood, obtained in a trial of the OX40 agonist ivuxolimab. The source of these receptors is an adult with an advanced solid tumor such as melanoma, head and neck, liver or kidney cancer.

The V gene is TRBV11-2, the J gene TRBJ2-1; 9 positions match TRBD1. Per germline, CDR1 SGHAT and CDR2 FQNNGV. CDR3 length: 15 residues. J was trimmed by 7 bases and V by 5 bases; bases with no gene match: 9. CDR3 loop: CASSGGQGDFNEQFF. CDR3 coding DNA: TGTGCCAGCAGCGGGGGACAGGGAGATTTTAATGAGCAGTTCTTC.

This sequence joins TRBV6-1 and TRBJ1-4, with TRBD1 identical over 7 bases. The CDR3 has 15 residues. Per the germline V gene, CDR1 is MNHNS and CDR2 is SASEGT. V lost 6 bases, J lost 5 bases, and 9 bases stayed unmatched. The CDR3 loop reads CASSPPGTVNEKLFF. The CDR3 DNA is TGTGCCAGCAGCCCTCCCGGGACAGTCAATGAAAAACTGTTTTTT.

The chain couples TRBV5-1 to TRBJ2-7; tentatively, D is TRBD1 (5 bases). Germline values: CDR1 SGHRS, CDR2 YFSETQ. The CDR3 extends over 15 amino acids. With 5 bases removed from V and 5 bases from J, the gap between germline ends came to 20 bases. CDR3 bases: TGCGCCAGCAGGCCGTCGGGCAGGGAAAAAGACGAGCAGTACTTC. It yields the protein CASRPSGREKDEQYF.

The V call is TRBV18, the J call TRBJ1-1; 9 positions agree with TRBD1. Germline V CDR1 and CDR2: KGHSH, LQKENI. The CDR3 extends over 16 amino acids. V trimming: 3 bases; J trimming: 4 bases; junction bases outside the gene matches: 9. CDR3 coding DNA: TGTGCCAGCTCACCGTCAGGGACAGGGAGATTCACTGAAGCTTTCTTT. Translating it yields CASSPSGTGRFTEAFF.

The chain carries TRBV30 and TRBJ2-7, with a weak D call TRBD2 (5 bases). Trimming removed 5 bases at V and 2 bases at J, with 16 bases between. There are 14 residues in the CDR3. The germline V gene encodes CDR1 GTSNPN and CDR2 SVGIG (reference sequence). The CDR3 is CAWGSVTSTYEQYF. The CDR3 nucleotides read TGTGCCTGGGGTAGCGTAACGTCAACCTACGAGCAGTACTTC.

This clone was seen a few times. This chain uses TRBV10-1 with TRBJ1-5; 7 positions agree with TRBD1. The CDR3 contains 14 residues. The J segment lost 4 bases and the V segment lost 4 bases, leaving 4 bases of the junction unmatched. CDR1 is WNHNN and CDR2 is SYGVQD in the germline V gene (reference sequence). The DNA for the CDR3 is TGCGCCAGCAGTGGAGGACAGGTAAATCAGCCCCAGCATTTT. The encoded protein is CASSGGQVNQPQHF.

The V gene is TRBV6-4, the J gene TRBJ1-5, with D perhaps TRBD1 (6 bases). Looked up from germline, CDR1 is MRHNA and CDR2 is SNTAGT. The V and J ends lost 0 bases and 2 bases respectively, with 8 bases between them. The CDR3 has 15 residues. Here the CDR3 DNA reads TGTGCCAGCAGTGACTCGAGACAGGGCAATCAGCCCCAGCATTTT. This sequence encodes CASSDSRQGNQPQHF.

This clone occurred a few times. The chain has TRBV7-9 and TRBJ2-3, with a possible D match to TRBD2 (6 bases). The CDR3 has 15 amino acids. Germline-derived CDR1 and CDR2 are SEHNR and FQNEAQ (reference sequence). Trimming removed 1 base from V and 1 base from J, with 9 bases in between. The CDR3 sequence is CASSLGGVGTDTQYF. CDR3 nucleotides: TGTGCCAGCAGCTTAGGCGGGGTGGGCACAGATACGCAGTATTTT.